The 27 T cell receptor beta chains listed next were all sequenced from one sample in a study of cytomegalovirus exposure and HLA in healthy donors. The PCR contained 60 Vbeta and 13 Jbeta primers. Measured with immunoSEQ multiplex PCR; TCRdb has only the in-frame clones, and not every one. This sample yields over 85,000 clones, of which about 83% are seen a single time; around 3.6% belongs to the top ten. The specimen was PBMCs. Source of these receptors: a female donor in good health and CMV-seropositive.

V usage is TRBV29-1 and J usage is TRBJ2-1; 9 nucleotides match TRBD2. V was clipped by 4 bases and J by 10 bases; unmatched bases: 11. The germline V gene encodes CDR1 SQVTM and CDR2 ANQGSEA. This CDR3 region has 14 residues. The CDR3 nucleotides are TGCAGCGTTGTGGGTAGCGGGAGATTGTGGGAGCAGTTCTTC. Its translation is CSVVGSGRLWEQFF.

This chain uses TRBV10-2 with TRBJ2-7; 12 bases are shared with TRBD2. Per the germline V gene, CDR1 is WSHSY and CDR2 is SAAADI. Trimming removed 6 bases from V and 5 bases from J; junction bases left unmatched: 2. The CDR3 is made up of 13 amino acids. The CDR3 region is CASRTSGGHEQYF. In nucleotides, the CDR3 is TGCGCCAGCAGGACTAGCGGGGGCCACGAGCAGTACTTC.

A word on this clone: The identical CDR3 is also encoded by other nucleotide sequences in the sample. The rearrangement joins TRBV18 to TRBJ1-1, with TRBD1 as a possible D gene (5 bases). Germline-derived CDR1 and CDR2 are KGHSH and LQKENI. V lost 6 bases to trimming and J lost 5 bases, with 13 bases between them. The CDR3 loop spans 13 amino acids. The CDR3 loop reads CASSSTGGTEAFF. The CDR3 coding sequence is TGTGCCAGCTCGTCAACAGGAGGGACTGAAGCTTTCTTT.

The chain uses TRBV5-4 and TRBJ1-4; a possible D gene is TRBD1 (5 bases). Trimming removed 0 bases from V and 9 bases from J, with 6 bases in between. This CDR3 region has 12 residues. CDR1 is SGHNT and CDR2 is YYREEE in the germline V gene (reference sequence). CDR3 in amino acids: CASSLAGKKLFF. CDR3 coding DNA: TGTGCCAGCAGCTTGGCAGGGAAAAAACTGTTTTTT.

The chain combines TRBV14 with TRBJ1-1, with D uncertain. Germline V gives CDR1 SGHDN, CDR2 FVKESK. Deletions cut 0 bases from V and 3 bases from J, with 11 bases between. The CDR3 spans 15 residues. Here the CDR3 DNA reads TGTGCCAGCAGCCAAGAGTACCCAGAGGACACTGAAGCTTTCTTT. It specifies CASSQEYPEDTEAFF.

The chain couples TRBV2 to TRBJ2-3, with D perhaps TRBD1 (5 bases). Germline CDR1 is SNHLY and CDR2 is FYNNEI. CDR3 size: 14 residues. With 11 bases removed from V and 6 bases from J, the gap between germline ends came to 21 bases. CDR3 in DNA: TGTGCCCTGGGGCGGAACCCGACTGGGGATACGCAGTATTTT. It encodes CALGRNPTGDTQYF.

The chain joins TRBV14 to TRBJ1-2; perhaps TRBD1 as D (5 bases). Trimming pared 5 bases from V and 3 bases from J, leaving 10 bases between. This CDR3 is 13 amino acids long. CDR1 is SGHDN and CDR2 is FVKESK in the germline V gene. The CDR3: CASSGGIDYGYTF. The CDR3 coding sequence is TGTGCCAGCAGCGGGGGGATCGACTATGGCTACACCTTC.

This clone occurred once. The J gene is TRBJ2-2, the V gene TRBV5-1; 8 bases are shared with TRBD2. Trimming took 4 bases from V and 5 from J; bases not matched to a gene: 13. The germline V gene encodes CDR1 SGHRS and CDR2 YFSETQ. This CDR3 has 17 amino acids. This CDR3 is CASSTGLGAPRTGELFF. The CDR3 nucleotides read TGCGCCAGCAGCACGGGACTAGGAGCCCCCAGGACCGGGGAGCTGTTTTTT.

The CDR3 sequence: CASSQNIEATGEKNIQYF. DNA for the CDR3: TGCGCCAGCAGCCAAAACATTGAGGCGACAGGAGAAAAAAACATTCAGTACTTC. The rearrangement links TRBV4-1 to TRBJ2-4; D possibly corresponds to TRBD1 (6 bases). Germline V CDR1 and CDR2: MGHRA, YSYEKL. Trimming cost V 2 bases and J 4 bases, with 21 bases left between them. This CDR3 region has 18 residues.

V and J are TRBV4-1 and TRBJ2-5; unclear D gene. V was trimmed by 1 base and J by 5 bases, leaving 11 bases between them. Germline V gives CDR1 MGHRA, CDR2 YSYEKL. The CDR3 length is 14 residues. Here the CDR3 reads CASSQVPEAETQYF. In DNA form, the CDR3 reads TGCGCCAGCAGCCAAGTCCCAGAGGCGGAGACCCAGTACTTC.

V is TRBV6-1 and J is TRBJ1-2; 7 nucleotides align to TRBD1. The CDR3 is 17 amino acids. Germline V gene lookup returns CDR1 MNHNS and CDR2 SASEGT. J was trimmed by 0 bases and V by 2 bases; bases with no gene match: 9. CDR3 in amino acids: CASSEPPGGKSNYGYTF. The CDR3 bases are TGTGCCAGCAGTGAACCCCCAGGGGGGAAATCTAACTATGGCTACACCTTC.

V is TRBV5-1 and J is TRBJ2-2; D is unclear. This CDR3 contains 12 residues. The V gene's germline CDR1 is SGHRS and CDR2 YFSETQ. Deletions cut 4 bases from V and 3 bases from J, with 4 bases between. CDR3 in amino acids: CASSEDTGELFF. The CDR3 bases are TGCGCCAGCAGCGAGGACACCGGGGAGCTGTTTTTT.

The genes are TRBV5-6 and TRBJ2-7; 10 nucleotides agree with TRBD1. The germline gives CDR1 SGHDT, CDR2 YYEEEE. Trimming at V came to 2 bases and at J to 2 bases, leaving 1 base not matched to a gene. The CDR3 consists of 14 residues. This CDR3 reads CASSLGTGAYEQYF. DNA of the CDR3: TGTGCCAGCAGCTTAGGGACAGGGGCCTACGAGCAGTACTTC.

The gene calls are TRBV19 and TRBJ1-5; TRBD1 matches 8 bases. The V gene's germline CDR1 is LNHDA and CDR2 SQIVND (reference sequence). The junction had 9 bases not matched to a gene; V was cut back by 5 bases and J by 6 bases. The CDR3 runs to 15 residues. CDR3: CASSSDREFGQPQHF. The CDR3 DNA reads TGTGCCAGTAGTTCGGACAGGGAATTCGGTCAGCCCCAGCATTTT. Variable domain in full (rest from reference TRBV19 and TRBJ1-5): DGGITQSPKYLFRKEGQNVTLSCEQNLNHDAMYWYRQDPGQGLRLIYYSQIVNDFQKGDIAEGYSVSREKKESFPLTVTSAQKNPTAFYLCASSSDREFGQPQHFGDGTRLSIL.

The V and J genes are TRBV25-1 and TRBJ1-2, with a possible D match to TRBD1 (5 bases). The CDR3 is 14 amino acids. Germline-derived CDR1 and CDR2 are MGHDK and SYGVNS. With 6 bases removed from V and 5 bases from J, the gap between germline ends came to 16 bases. Here the CDR3 reads CASRGGGEEYGYTF. CDR3 nucleotide sequence: TGTGCCAGCAGGGGCGGAGGGGAGGAGTATGGCTACACCTTC.

This chain's CDR3 is CANGDYIYGYTF. Written as DNA, the CDR3 is TGTGCCAACGGGGATTACATCTATGGCTACACCTTC. The chain is built from TRBV28 and TRBJ1-2; no clear D gene. Germline values: CDR1 MDHEN, CDR2 SYDVKM. This CDR3 is built from 12 residues. V was trimmed by 10 bases and J by 4 bases, leaving 13 bases between them.

The chain carries TRBV4-1 and TRBJ2-1; 12 nucleotides line up with TRBD1. V dropped 4 bases and J dropped 7; count of bases not matched to a gene: 5. This CDR3 comprises 15 residues. The germline CDR1 and CDR2 sequences are MGHRA and YSYEKL. CDR3 residues: CASSLRDRGPNEQFF. DNA for the CDR3: TGCGCCAGCAGCCTCCGGGACAGGGGGCCAAATGAGCAGTTCTTC.

The V and J genes are TRBV19 and TRBJ2-7; possibly TRBD2 for D (7 bases). Germline CDR1 LNHDA, CDR2 SQIVND (reference sequence). With 5 bases removed from V and 3 bases from J, the gap between germline ends came to 20 bases. The CDR3 has 16 amino acids. The CDR3: CASSSPAGDTHYEQYF. In DNA form, the CDR3 reads TGTGCCAGTAGTTCCCCCGCGGGGGACACCCACTACGAGCAGTACTTC.

The count of this clone is one. The chain is built from TRBV2 and TRBJ2-7; 7 nucleotides align to TRBD1. CDR1 and CDR2 (germline): SNHLY, FYNNEI. V lost 7 bases to trimming and J lost 1 base; unmatched junction nucleotides: 4. The length of the CDR3 is 13 residues. For the CDR3, the DNA is TGTGCCAGCACTATGGACAGGTCCTACGAGCAGTACTTC. Translation gives CASTMDRSYEQYF.

The chain is built from TRBV9 and TRBJ2-3; TRBD2 aligns across 10 bases. The junction had 5 bases not matched to a gene; V was cut back by 1 base and J by 3 bases. The germline V gene has CDR1 SGDLS and CDR2 YYNGEE. The CDR3 consists of 16 residues. The CDR3 nucleotides are TGTGCCAGCAGCGTATTAGAGCGGGGGGGAACAGATACGCAGTATTTT. It encodes CASSVLERGGTDTQYF.

This chain links TRBV19 with TRBJ2-3; 14 nucleotides agree with TRBD2. Per germline, CDR1 LNHDA and CDR2 SQIVND (reference sequence). Germline trimming cut 7 bases from V and 2 bases from J; bases unmatched to any gene: 11. The CDR3 runs 18 residues. DNA for the CDR3: TGTGCCAGTAAGGCCGGGACTAGCGGGAGCGGATTCACAGATACGCAGTATTTT. Its translation is CASKAGTSGSGFTDTQYF.

This sequence joins TRBV5-4 and TRBJ2-2; D possibly corresponds to TRBD1 (5 bases). CDR1 SGHNT and CDR2 YYREEE come from the germline V gene (reference sequence). The length of the CDR3 is 13 residues. The V and J ends lost 2 bases and 4 bases respectively, with 6 bases between them. CDR3 region: CASSLGVTGELFF. In DNA form, the CDR3 reads TGTGCCAGCAGCTTAGGGGTCACCGGGGAGCTGTTTTTT.

The chain couples TRBV7-9 to TRBJ1-1, with a possible D match to TRBD1 (5 bases). The CDR3 is 16 residues long. Trimming took 3 bases from V and 6 from J, leaving 20 bases between them. Germline V gene lookup returns CDR1 SEHNR and CDR2 FQNEAQ (reference sequence). CDR3 loop: CASSFPLTRAGSEAFF. The CDR3 DNA reads TGTGCCAGCAGCTTCCCGCTAACCAGGGCTGGGTCTGAAGCTTTCTTT.

This chain connects TRBV7-9 to TRBJ1-5; no firm D call. CDR1 is SEHNR and CDR2 is FQNEAQ in the germline V gene (reference sequence). Deletions cut 1 base from V and 4 bases from J, with 11 bases between. The CDR3 length is 15 residues. CDR3 in amino acids: CASSLGIRENQPQHF. The CDR3 nucleotides read TGTGCCAGCAGCTTAGGTATCCGGGAAAATCAGCCCCAGCATTTT.

The CDR3 spells CASSLAGSNQPQHF. CDR3 sequence (DNA): TGTGCCAGCAGCTTGGCAGGATCCAATCAGCCCCAGCATTTT. J is TRBJ1-5 and V is TRBV5-4; no clear D gene. This CDR3 spans 14 amino acids. The germline CDR1 and CDR2 sequences are SGHNT and YYREEE (reference sequence). The V and J ends lost 0 bases and 3 bases respectively, with 7 bases between them.

The chain employs TRBV7-2 and TRBJ2-1; 8 nucleotides match TRBD2. Germline CDR1 SGHTA, CDR2 FQGNSA. V was pared by 10 bases and J by 8 bases, with 13 bases of the junction left unmatched. CDR3 length equals 14 residues. CDR3 sequence (DNA): TGTGCCAACTCGGGGGGGCCGGGCCGTGATGAGCAGTTCTTC. Amino acids: CANSGGPGRDEQFF.

This rearrangement joins TRBV11-2 to TRBJ1-6; 8 positions match TRBD1. CDR3 length: 14 residues. The germline CDR1 and CDR2 sequences are SGHAT and FQNNGV. J gave up 9 bases and V 5 bases, and 6 bases lay outside the gene matches. The CDR3 nucleotides read TGTGCCAGCAGCCCGGACAGGGAGGGTTCACCCCTCCACTTT. Its protein product is CASSPDREGSPLHF.